The clone carrying this T cell receptor (beta chain) was seen only once. The target antigen is unknown. The PCR contained 60 Vbeta and 13 Jbeta primers. The authors' processing: In a later analysis, 80 million or so unique TCR beta chains included roughly 11 million shared by two or more donors. Libraries were prepared by immunoSEQ multiplex PCR; TCRdb keeps only in-frame clonotypes and omits some of them. D and trimming come from the DNA, and the V and J calls and clone size come from that table. The table shows roughly 110,000 clones, with about 84% occurring only once. These data are taken from a study of cytomegalovirus exposure and HLA in healthy donors. Overall study findings and caveats: Analysis was carried out at a later point, and it linked a missense DCLRE1C variant to TCR beta V- and J-gene trimming.

The V segment lost 4 bases and the J segment 3 bases; nucleotides outside the gene matches: 4. CDR1 is SGHNT and CDR2 is YYREEE in the germline V gene (reference sequence). The CDR3 is 14 residues long. The chain has TRBV5-4 and TRBJ2-7, with 10 bases identical to TRBD1. Sequencing was done on a sample of PBMCs. The source of this sequence is a man aged 25-45 years in good health and CMV-seronegative. The CDR3 sequence: CASSEDRGSYEQYF. The CDR3 DNA is TGTGCCAGCAGCGAGGACAGGGGGAGCTACGAGCAGTACTTC.